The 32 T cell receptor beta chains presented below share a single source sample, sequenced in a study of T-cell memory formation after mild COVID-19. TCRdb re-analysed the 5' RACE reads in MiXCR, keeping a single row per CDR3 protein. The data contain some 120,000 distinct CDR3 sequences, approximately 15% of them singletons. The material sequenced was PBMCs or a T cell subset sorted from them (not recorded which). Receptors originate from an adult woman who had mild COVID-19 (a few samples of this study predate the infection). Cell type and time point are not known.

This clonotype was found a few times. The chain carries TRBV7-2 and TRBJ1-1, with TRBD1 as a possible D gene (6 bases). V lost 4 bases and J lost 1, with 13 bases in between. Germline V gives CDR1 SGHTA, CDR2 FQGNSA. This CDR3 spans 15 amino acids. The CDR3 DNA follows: TGTGCCAGCAGCTCCAGACAGGCGGGGAACACTGAAGCTTTCTTT. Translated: CASSSRQAGNTEAFF.

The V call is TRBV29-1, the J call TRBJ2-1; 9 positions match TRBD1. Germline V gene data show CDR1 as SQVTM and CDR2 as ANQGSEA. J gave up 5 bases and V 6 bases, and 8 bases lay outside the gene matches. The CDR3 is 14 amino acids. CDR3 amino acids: CSVDGTGFDNEQFF. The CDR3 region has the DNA TGCAGCGTGGACGGGACAGGGTTTGACAATGAGCAGTTCTTC.

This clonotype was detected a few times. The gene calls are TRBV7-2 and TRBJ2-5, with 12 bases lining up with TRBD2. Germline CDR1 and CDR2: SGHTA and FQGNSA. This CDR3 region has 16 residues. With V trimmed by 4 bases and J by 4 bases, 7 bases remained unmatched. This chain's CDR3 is CASSSSSGGGLETQYF. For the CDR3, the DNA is TGTGCCAGCAGCTCCTCTAGCGGGGGGGGACTAGAGACCCAGTACTTC. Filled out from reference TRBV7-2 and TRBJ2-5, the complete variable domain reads GAGVSQSPSNKVTEKGKDVELRCDPISGHTALYWYRQSLGQGLEFLIYFQGNSAPDKSGLPSDRFSAERTGGSVSTLTIQRTQQEDSAVYLCASSSSSGGGLETQYFGPGTRLLVL.

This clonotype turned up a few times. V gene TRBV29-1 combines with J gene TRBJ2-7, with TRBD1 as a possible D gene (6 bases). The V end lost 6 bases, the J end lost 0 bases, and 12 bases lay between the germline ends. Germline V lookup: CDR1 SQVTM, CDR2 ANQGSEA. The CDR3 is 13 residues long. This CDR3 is CSVLGDTSYEQYF. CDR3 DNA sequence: TGCAGCGTCCTGGGGGACACCTCCTACGAGCAGTACTTC.

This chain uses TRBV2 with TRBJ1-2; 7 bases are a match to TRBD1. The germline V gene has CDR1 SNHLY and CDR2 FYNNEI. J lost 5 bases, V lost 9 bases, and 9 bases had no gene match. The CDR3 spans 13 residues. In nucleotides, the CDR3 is TGTGCCAGATTTGACAGGGATAAGTATGGCTACACCTTC. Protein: CARFDRDKYGYTF. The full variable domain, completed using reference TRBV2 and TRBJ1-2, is EPEVTQTPSHQVTQMGQEVILRCVPISNHLYFYWYRQILGQKVEFLVSFYNNEISEKSEIFDDQFSVERPDGSNFTLKIRSTKLEDSAMYFCARFDRDKYGYTFGSGTRLTVV.

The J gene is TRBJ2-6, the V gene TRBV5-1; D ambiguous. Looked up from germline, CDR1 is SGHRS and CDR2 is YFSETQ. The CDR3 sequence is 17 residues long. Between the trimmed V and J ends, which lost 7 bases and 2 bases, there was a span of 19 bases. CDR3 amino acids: CASSQRGASPGANVLTF. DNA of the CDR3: TGCGCCAGCTCCCAGAGAGGTGCATCCCCTGGGGCCAACGTCCTGACTTTC.

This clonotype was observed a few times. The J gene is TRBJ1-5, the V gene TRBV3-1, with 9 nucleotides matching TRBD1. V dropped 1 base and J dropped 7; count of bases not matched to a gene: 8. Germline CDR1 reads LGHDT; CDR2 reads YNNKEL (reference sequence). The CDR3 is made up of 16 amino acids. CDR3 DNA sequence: TGTGCCAGCAGCCAAGGCCCCGGGACAGGGAACCAGCCCCAGCATTTT. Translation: CASSQGPGTGNQPQHF.

The DNA for the CDR3 is TGCAGTGCTAGAGGGACTAGCGGGGGGGAAGAGACCCAGTACTTC. Translation gives CSARGTSGGEETQYF. This chain uses TRBV20-1 with TRBJ2-5; TRBD2 matches 15 bases. V lost 1 base, J lost 3 bases, and 0 bases stayed unmatched. The CDR3 covers 15 residues. Germline V lookup: CDR1 DFQATT, CDR2 SNEGSKA (reference sequence).

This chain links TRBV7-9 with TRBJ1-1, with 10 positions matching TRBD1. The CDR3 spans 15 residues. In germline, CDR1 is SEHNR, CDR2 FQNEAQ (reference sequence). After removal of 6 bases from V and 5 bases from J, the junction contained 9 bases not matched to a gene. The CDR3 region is CASRRTGGTGTEAFF. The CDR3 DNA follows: TGTGCCAGCAGAAGGACAGGGGGAACGGGTACTGAAGCTTTCTTT.

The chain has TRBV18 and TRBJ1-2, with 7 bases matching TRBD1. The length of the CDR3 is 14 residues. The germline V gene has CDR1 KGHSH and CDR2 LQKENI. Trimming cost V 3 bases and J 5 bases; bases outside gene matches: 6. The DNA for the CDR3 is TGTGCCAGCTCACCGCGACAGGGCGAGTATGGCTACACCTTC. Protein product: CASSPRQGEYGYTF.

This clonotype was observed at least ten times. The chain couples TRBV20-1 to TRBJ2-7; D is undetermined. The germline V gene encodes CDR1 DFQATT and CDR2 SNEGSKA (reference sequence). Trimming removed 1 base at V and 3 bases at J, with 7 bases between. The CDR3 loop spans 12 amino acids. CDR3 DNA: TGCAGTGCTAGAGGGGTTAACTACGAGCAGTACTTC. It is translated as CSARGVNYEQYF.

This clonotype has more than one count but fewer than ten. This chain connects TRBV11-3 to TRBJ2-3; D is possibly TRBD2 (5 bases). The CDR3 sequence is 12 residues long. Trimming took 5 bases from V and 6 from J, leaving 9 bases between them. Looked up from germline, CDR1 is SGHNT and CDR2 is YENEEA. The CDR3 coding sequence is TGTGCCAGCAGCCCCCCGGGGGATACGCAGTATTTT. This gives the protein CASSPPGDTQYF.

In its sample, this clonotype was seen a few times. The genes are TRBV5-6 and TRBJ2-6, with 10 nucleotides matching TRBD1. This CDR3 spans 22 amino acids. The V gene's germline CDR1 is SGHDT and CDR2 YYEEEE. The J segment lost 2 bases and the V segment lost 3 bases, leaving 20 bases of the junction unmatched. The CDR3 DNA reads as TGTGCCAGCAGCTCCCGGTTGGGGACAGGGGCCCTAAGGAGTACTGGGGCCAACGTCCTGACTTTC. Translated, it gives CASSSRLGTGALRSTGANVLTF.

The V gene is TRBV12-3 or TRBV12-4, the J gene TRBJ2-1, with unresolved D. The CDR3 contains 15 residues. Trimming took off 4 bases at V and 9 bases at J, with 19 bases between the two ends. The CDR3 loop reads CASSSAGPTFGEQFF. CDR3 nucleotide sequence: TGTGCCAGCAGTTCAGCCGGGCCTACCTTTGGTGAGCAGTTCTTC.

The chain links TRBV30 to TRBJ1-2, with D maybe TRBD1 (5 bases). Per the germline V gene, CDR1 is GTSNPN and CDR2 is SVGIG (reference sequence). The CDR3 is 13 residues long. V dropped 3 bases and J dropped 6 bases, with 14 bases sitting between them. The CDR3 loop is CAWSPSWGNGYTF. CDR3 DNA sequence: TGTGCCTGGAGCCCAAGTTGGGGGAATGGCTACACCTTC.

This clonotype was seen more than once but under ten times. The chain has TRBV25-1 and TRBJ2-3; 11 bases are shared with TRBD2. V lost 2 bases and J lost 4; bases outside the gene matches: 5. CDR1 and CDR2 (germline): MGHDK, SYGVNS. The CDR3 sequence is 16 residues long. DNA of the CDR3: TGTGCCAGCAGTGAAAAGGGACTAGCGGCGGCAGATACGCAGTATTTT. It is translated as CASSEKGLAAADTQYF.

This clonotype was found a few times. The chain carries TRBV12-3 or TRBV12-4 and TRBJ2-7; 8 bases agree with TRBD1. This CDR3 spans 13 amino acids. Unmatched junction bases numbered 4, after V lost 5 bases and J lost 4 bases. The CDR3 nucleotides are TGTGCCAGCAGTCGGACAGGGAGTTACGAGCAGTACTTC. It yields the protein CASSRTGSYEQYF.

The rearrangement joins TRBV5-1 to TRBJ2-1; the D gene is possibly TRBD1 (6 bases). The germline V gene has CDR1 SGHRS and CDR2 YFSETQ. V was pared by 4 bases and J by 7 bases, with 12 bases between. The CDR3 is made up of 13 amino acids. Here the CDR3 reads CASSTPQGNEQFF. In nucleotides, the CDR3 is TGCGCCAGCAGCACCCCTCAGGGGAATGAGCAGTTCTTC. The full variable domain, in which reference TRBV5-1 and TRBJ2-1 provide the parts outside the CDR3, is KAGVTQTPRYLIKTRGQQVTLSCSPISGHRSVSWYQQTPGQGLQFLFEYFSETQRNKGNFPGRFSGRQFSNSRSEMNVSTLELGDSALYLCASSTPQGNEQFFGPGTRLTVL.

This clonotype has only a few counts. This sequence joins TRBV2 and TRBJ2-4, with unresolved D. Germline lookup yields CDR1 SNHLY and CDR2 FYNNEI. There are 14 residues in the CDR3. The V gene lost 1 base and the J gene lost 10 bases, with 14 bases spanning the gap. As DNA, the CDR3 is TGTGCCAGCAGTGAAGTGTCCCAGAAGCCAATTCAGTACTTC. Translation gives CASSEVSQKPIQYF. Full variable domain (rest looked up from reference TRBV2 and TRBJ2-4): EPEVTQTPSHQVTQMGQEVILRCVPISNHLYFYWYRQILGQKVEFLVSFYNNEISEKSEIFDDQFSVERPDGSNFTLKIRSTKLEDSAMYFCASSEVSQKPIQYFGAGTRLSVL.

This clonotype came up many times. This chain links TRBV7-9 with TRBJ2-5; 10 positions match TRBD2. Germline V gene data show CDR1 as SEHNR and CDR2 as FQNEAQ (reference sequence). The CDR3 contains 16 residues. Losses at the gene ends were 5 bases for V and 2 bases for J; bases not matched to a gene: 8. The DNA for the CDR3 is TGTGCCAGCAGCACTAGGACTAGCGGAGAGCAAGAGACCCAGTACTTC. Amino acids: CASSTRTSGEQETQYF.

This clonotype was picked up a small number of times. The CDR3 region is CASSWTGLHNEQFF. CDR3 sequence (DNA): TGTGCCAGCAGCTGGACGGGACTCCACAATGAGCAGTTCTTC. V gene TRBV11-2 combines with J gene TRBJ2-1, with D perhaps matching TRBD2 (6 bases). This CDR3 contains 14 residues. V was cut by 4 bases and J by 5 bases, with 12 bases left in between. Germline-derived CDR1 and CDR2 are SGHAT and FQNNGV.

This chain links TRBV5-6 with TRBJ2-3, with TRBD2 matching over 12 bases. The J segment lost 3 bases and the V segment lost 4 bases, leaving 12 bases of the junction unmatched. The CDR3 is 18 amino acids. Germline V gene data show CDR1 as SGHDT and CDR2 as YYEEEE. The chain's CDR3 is CASSPPVTSGRRTDTQYF. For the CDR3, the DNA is TGTGCCAGCAGCCCGCCGGTCACTAGCGGGAGGAGGACAGATACGCAGTATTTT.

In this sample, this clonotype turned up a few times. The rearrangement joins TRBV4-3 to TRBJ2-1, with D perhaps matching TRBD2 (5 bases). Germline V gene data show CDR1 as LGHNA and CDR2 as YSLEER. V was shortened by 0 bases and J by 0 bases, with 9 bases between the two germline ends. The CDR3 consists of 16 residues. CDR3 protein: CASSQDLRVSYNEQFF. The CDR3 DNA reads TGCGCCAGCAGCCAAGATTTGCGGGTCTCCTACAATGAGCAGTTCTTC.

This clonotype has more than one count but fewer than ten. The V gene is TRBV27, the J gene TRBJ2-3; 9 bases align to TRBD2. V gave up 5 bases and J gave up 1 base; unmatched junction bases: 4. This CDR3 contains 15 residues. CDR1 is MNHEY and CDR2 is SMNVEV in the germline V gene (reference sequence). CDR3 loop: CASSKAGGRTDTQYF. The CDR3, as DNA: TGTGCCAGCAGTAAAGCGGGAGGTCGCACAGATACGCAGTATTTT.

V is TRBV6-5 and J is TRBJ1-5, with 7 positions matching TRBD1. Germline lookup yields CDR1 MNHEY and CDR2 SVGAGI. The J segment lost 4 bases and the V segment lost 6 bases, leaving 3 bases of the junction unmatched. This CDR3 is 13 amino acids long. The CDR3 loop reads CASRRQGNQPQHF. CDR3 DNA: TGTGCCAGCAGGCGACAGGGAAATCAGCCCCAGCATTTT.

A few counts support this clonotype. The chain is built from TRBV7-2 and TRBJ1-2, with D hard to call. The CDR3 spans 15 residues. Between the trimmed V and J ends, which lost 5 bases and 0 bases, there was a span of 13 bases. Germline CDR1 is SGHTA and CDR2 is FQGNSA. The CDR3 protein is CASSPASGTNYGYTF. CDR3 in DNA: TGTGCCAGCAGCCCCGCCTCCGGCACTAACTATGGCTACACCTTC.

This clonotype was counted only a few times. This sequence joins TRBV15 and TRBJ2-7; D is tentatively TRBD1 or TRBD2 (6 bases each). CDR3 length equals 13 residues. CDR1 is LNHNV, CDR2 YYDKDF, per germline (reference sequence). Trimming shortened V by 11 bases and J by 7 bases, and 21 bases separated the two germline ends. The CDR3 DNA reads TGTGCCCGGAGGGGACATGGTATAAGAGAGCAGTACTTC. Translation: CARRGHGIREQYF.

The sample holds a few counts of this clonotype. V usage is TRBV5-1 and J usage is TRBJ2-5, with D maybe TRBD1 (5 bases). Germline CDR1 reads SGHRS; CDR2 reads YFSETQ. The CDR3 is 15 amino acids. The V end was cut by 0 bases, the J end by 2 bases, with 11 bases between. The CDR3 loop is CASSLAAGPQETQYF. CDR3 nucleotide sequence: TGCGCCAGCAGCTTGGCCGCAGGGCCGCAAGAGACCCAGTACTTC.

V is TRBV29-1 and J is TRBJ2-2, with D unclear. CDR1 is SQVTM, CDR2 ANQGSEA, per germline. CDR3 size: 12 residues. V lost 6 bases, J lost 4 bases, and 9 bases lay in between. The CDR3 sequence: CSVGKATGELFF. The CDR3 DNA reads TGCAGCGTAGGAAAGGCCACCGGGGAGCTGTTTTTT.

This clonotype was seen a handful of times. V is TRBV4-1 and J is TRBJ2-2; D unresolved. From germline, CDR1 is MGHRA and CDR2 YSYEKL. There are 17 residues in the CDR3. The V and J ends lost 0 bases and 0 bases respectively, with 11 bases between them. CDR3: CASSQETRLSNTGELFF. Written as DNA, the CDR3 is TGCGCCAGCAGCCAAGAAACCCGTCTTTCGAACACCGGGGAGCTGTTTTTT.

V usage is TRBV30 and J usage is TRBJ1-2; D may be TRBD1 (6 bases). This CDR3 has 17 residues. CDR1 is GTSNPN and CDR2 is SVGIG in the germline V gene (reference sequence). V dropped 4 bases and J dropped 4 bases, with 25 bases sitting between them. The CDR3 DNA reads TGTGCCTGGAACCCTCCCCCCGGACAGTCCCTTAGCTATGGCTACACCTTC. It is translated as CAWNPPPGQSLSYGYTF.

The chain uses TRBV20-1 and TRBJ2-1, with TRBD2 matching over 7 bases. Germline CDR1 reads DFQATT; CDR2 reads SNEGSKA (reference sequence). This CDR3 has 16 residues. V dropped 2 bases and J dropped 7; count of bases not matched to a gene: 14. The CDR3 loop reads CSARLYASAGRNEQFF. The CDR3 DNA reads TGCAGTGCTAGACTTTACGCGAGCGCCGGGAGGAATGAGCAGTTCTTC.